This entry lists 28 T cell receptor beta chains sequenced from one sample in a study of cytomegalovirus exposure and HLA in healthy donors. It was with 60 Vbeta and 13 Jbeta primers that the PCR ran. The protocol was immunoSEQ multiplex PCR, while the TCRdb copy is restricted to in-frame clones and leaves out a portion. The sample contains around 200,000 clones, approximately 82% of which appear only once. The specimen sequenced was PBMCs. The source of these receptors is a woman aged 45-65 years in good health and CMV-seropositive.

The genes are TRBV7-2 and TRBJ2-2, with 7 bases aligning to TRBD2. In germline, CDR1 is SGHTA, CDR2 FQGNSA. The CDR3 loop spans 17 amino acids. The ends lost 5 bases at V and 1 base at J; junction bases unmatched: 10. The CDR3 DNA sequence: TGTGCCAGCAGCCAATCCGCGGGGGACTTGAACACCGGGGAGCTGTTTTTT. The encoded protein is CASSQSAGDLNTGELFF.

The chain combines TRBV14 with TRBJ1-2; 7 positions match TRBD1. Unmatched junction bases numbered 6, after V lost 4 bases and J lost 4 bases. Per the germline V gene, CDR1 is SGHDN and CDR2 is FVKESK. This CDR3 has 14 residues. The CDR3 DNA follows: TGTGCCAGCAGCCTAGGGGGCTACCCCTATGGCTACACCTTC. As protein: CASSLGGYPYGYTF.

This chain links TRBV27 with TRBJ1-5, with D possibly matching TRBD1 (5 bases). This CDR3 has 15 residues. V was cut by 5 bases and J by 5 bases, with 16 bases left in between. The germline CDR1 and CDR2 sequences are MNHEY and SMNVEV (reference sequence). The CDR3 is CASSPRARQHQPQHF. The CDR3 DNA reads TGTGCCAGCAGTCCAAGGGCCCGACAGCATCAGCCCCAGCATTTT.

J is TRBJ2-3 and V is TRBV29-1; D is possibly TRBD1 (6 bases). V lost 3 bases, J lost 1 base, and 17 bases lay in between. Germline CDR1 and CDR2: SQVTM and ANQGSEA. The CDR3 is 16 amino acids. The chain's CDR3 is CSVDAPVAGGTDTQYF. In nucleotides, the CDR3 is TGCAGCGTTGACGCCCCGGTAGCAGGGGGCACAGATACGCAGTATTTT.

The V gene is TRBV5-8, the J gene TRBJ2-5, with D tentatively TRBD1 (5 bases). V gave up 0 bases and J gave up 5 bases, with 17 bases separating them. Germline CDR1 is SGHTS and CDR2 is YDEGEE. The CDR3 length is 16 residues. This chain's CDR3 is CASSLGEAGRTETQYF. The CDR3 nucleotides are TGTGCCAGCAGCTTGGGAGAGGCAGGGCGGACGGAGACCCAGTACTTC. Supplemented by reference TRBV5-8 and TRBJ2-5, the full variable domain reads EAGVTQSPTHLIKTRGQQATLRCSPISGHTSVYWYQQALGLGLQFLLWYDEGEERNRGNFPPRFSGRQFPNYSSELNVNALELEDSALYLCASSLGEAGRTETQYFGPGTRLLVL.

The J gene is TRBJ1-2, the V gene TRBV6-5, with D perhaps matching TRBD1 (5 bases). Germline V CDR1 and CDR2: MNHEY, SVGAGI. This CDR3 region has 14 residues. V dropped 2 bases and J dropped 6 bases, with 13 bases sitting between them. The CDR3 region is CASSYGAGRDGYTF. The DNA for the CDR3 is TGTGCCAGCAGTTACGGGGCAGGGAGGGATGGCTACACCTTC.

The chain links TRBV15 to TRBJ1-1, with TRBD1 identical over 8 bases. The CDR3 has 16 residues. J gave up 4 bases and V 2 bases, and 9 bases lay outside the gene matches. The V gene's germline CDR1 is LNHNV and CDR2 YYDKDF (reference sequence). CDR3 nucleotide sequence: TGTGCCACCAGCAGATTGGACAGGGTTGGAAGCACTGAAGCTTTCTTT. The encoded protein is CATSRLDRVGSTEAFF.

This chain uses TRBV6-6 with TRBJ2-1, with D uncertain. Between the trimmed V and J ends, which lost 4 bases and 5 bases, there was a span of 6 bases. Germline V gene data show CDR1 as MNHNY and CDR2 as SVGAGI (reference sequence). There are 12 residues in the CDR3. The CDR3 loop is CASSLVHNEQFF. The CDR3 DNA follows: TGTGCCAGCAGTTTAGTTCACAATGAGCAGTTCTTC.

The genes are TRBV19 and TRBJ2-1, with 9 bases matching TRBD1. The CDR3 spans 14 residues. V dropped 5 bases and J dropped 7; count of bases not matched to a gene: 6. Germline V gene lookup returns CDR1 LNHDA and CDR2 SQIVND (reference sequence). In DNA, the CDR3 is TGTGCCAGTAGTTCCCGAGGGACAGGGAATGAGCAGTTCTTC. Its translation: CASSSRGTGNEQFF.

V and J are TRBV6-5 and TRBJ2-3, with TRBD1 matching over 8 bases. The V and J ends lost 2 bases and 6 bases, in that order; junction bases with no gene match: 4. CDR1 MNHEY and CDR2 SVGAGI come from the germline V gene. The CDR3 totals 14 residues. Here the CDR3 reads CASSYVDRDDTQYF. The CDR3 DNA reads TGTGCCAGCAGTTACGTGGACAGGGACGATACGCAGTATTTT.

The rearrangement links TRBV15 to TRBJ1-4, with 7 positions matching TRBD1. Germline CDR1 and CDR2: LNHNV and YYDKDF (reference sequence). V was clipped by 0 bases and J by 5 bases; unmatched bases: 6. This CDR3 contains 16 residues. CDR3 amino acids: CATSREGDSLNEKLFF. CDR3 coding DNA: TGTGCCACCAGCAGAGAAGGGGACAGTCTGAATGAAAAACTGTTTTTT.

The rearrangement joins TRBV19 to TRBJ1-1, with a possible D match to TRBD1 (5 bases). With 3 bases removed from V and 4 bases from J, the gap between germline ends came to 12 bases. The CDR3 runs to 14 residues. Germline CDR1 and CDR2: LNHDA and SQIVND (reference sequence). DNA for the CDR3: TGTGCCAGTAGTATCGGGGGAGGTAGCACTGAAGCTTTCTTT. It is translated as CASSIGGGSTEAFF.

The chain joins TRBV6-5 to TRBJ1-2; TRBD1 agrees at 9 bases. The length of the CDR3 is 14 residues. CDR1 and CDR2 from the germline V gene are MNHEY and SVGAGI. V was clipped by 6 bases and J by 2 bases; unmatched bases: 4. The CDR3, as DNA: TGTGCCAGCAGCCCAGGACAGGGGAACTATGGCTACACCTTC. Amino acid sequence: CASSPGQGNYGYTF.

The V and J genes are TRBV9 and TRBJ1-2; D is undetermined. CDR3 length: 15 residues. Trimming took 2 bases from V and 0 from J, leaving 11 bases between them. The V gene's germline CDR1 is SGDLS and CDR2 YYNGEE. The CDR3 DNA is TGTGCCAGCAGCGTGACAACACTTACTAACTATGGCTACACCTTC. Residues: CASSVTTLTNYGYTF.

With respect to this clone: Other DNA sequences in this specimen translate into the identical CDR3. The V gene is TRBV6-5, the J gene TRBJ1-5; D gene unclear. Germline V gene sequence: CDR1 MNHEY, CDR2 SVGAGI. This CDR3 has 15 amino acids. Trimming left V 0 bases short and J 0 bases short, with 6 bases between. The CDR3 sequence: CASSYSGGSNQPQHF. DNA of the CDR3: TGTGCCAGCAGTTACTCGGGAGGTAGCAATCAGCCCCAGCATTTT.

V gene TRBV30 combines with J gene TRBJ1-1, with D unclear. V was clipped by 2 bases and J by 6 bases, with 7 bases between them. The germline V gene has CDR1 GTSNPN and CDR2 SVGIG (reference sequence). There are 11 residues in the CDR3. CDR3 amino acids: CAWSRSSEAFF. CDR3 nucleotides: TGTGCCTGGAGTAGGAGCTCTGAAGCTTTCTTT. Supplemented by reference TRBV30 and TRBJ1-1, the full variable domain reads SQTIHQWPATLVQPVGSPLSLECTVEGTSNPNLYWYRQAAGRGLQLLFYSVGIGQISSEVPQNLSASRPQDRQFILSSKKLLLSDSGFYLCAWSRSSEAFFGQGTRLTVV.

The chain combines TRBV29-1 with TRBJ2-3; weak D call: TRBD2 (5 bases). The V end was cut by 4 bases, the J end by 4 bases, with 18 bases between. Germline loops: CDR1 SQVTM, CDR2 ANQGSEA. The CDR3 covers 15 residues. The CDR3 is CSVGGLGGHADTQYF. CDR3 in DNA: TGCAGCGTTGGGGGTCTCGGAGGTCATGCAGATACGCAGTATTTT.

This clone was picked up one time. The genes are TRBV30 and TRBJ2-2, with TRBD2 as a possible D gene (6 bases). This CDR3 is 14 amino acids long. The germline CDR1 and CDR2 sequences are GTSNPN and SVGIG (reference sequence). With 4 bases removed from V and 0 bases from J, the gap between germline ends came to 9 bases. The CDR3 is CAWTGVANTGELFF. CDR3 nucleotides: TGTGCCTGGACGGGGGTGGCGAACACCGGGGAGCTGTTTTTT.

This chain joins TRBV9 and TRBJ1-1; D remains ambiguous. CDR1 and CDR2 from the germline V gene are SGDLS and YYNGEE. Trimming stripped 4 bases from V and 1 base from J, with 8 bases between. CDR3 length: 13 residues. The CDR3 bases are TGTGCCAGCAGCACAGTAGGGAACACTGAAGCTTTCTTT. Encoded protein: CASSTVGNTEAFF. Full variable domain (missing parts from reference TRBV9 and TRBJ1-1): DSGVTQTPKHLITATGQRVTLRCSPRSGDLSVYWYQQSLDQGLQFLIQYYNGEERAKGNILERFSAQQFPDLHSELNLSSLELGDSALYFCASSTVGNTEAFFGQGTRLTVV.

In this sample, this clone turned up a few times. J is TRBJ2-1 and V is TRBV29-1, with 8 nucleotides matching TRBD2. Germline V gene sequence: CDR1 SQVTM, CDR2 ANQGSEA. J lost 9 bases, V lost 0 bases, and 4 bases had no gene match. The CDR3 is made up of 13 amino acids. The CDR3 bases are TGCAGCGTTGAAGAGACCCGGGAGGGTGAGCAGTTCTTC. This translates into CSVEETREGEQFF.

The chain is built from TRBV4-1 and TRBJ1-1; D gene unclear. The CDR3 totals 15 residues. Germline CDR1 is MGHRA and CDR2 is YSYEKL. The V gene lost 7 bases and the J gene lost 1 base, with 16 bases spanning the gap. As DNA, the CDR3 is TGCGCCAGCACCACAAACAGTCCCACGAACACTGAAGCTTTCTTT. This sequence encodes CASTTNSPTNTEAFF.

The chain uses TRBV6-6 and TRBJ2-3; 9 nucleotides align to TRBD1. This CDR3 contains 14 residues. Trimming removed 5 bases from V and 5 bases from J; junction bases left unmatched: 5. CDR1 MNHNY and CDR2 SVGAGI come from the germline V gene (reference sequence). The CDR3 loop reads CASSKQGAGDTQYF. CDR3 coding DNA: TGTGCCAGCAGTAAACAGGGGGCTGGAGATACGCAGTATTTT.

This chain joins TRBV6-5 and TRBJ1-2; TRBD1 matches at 9 bases. Germline V gene sequence: CDR1 MNHEY, CDR2 SVGAGI. Trimming cost V 5 bases and J 0 bases; bases outside gene matches: 4. This CDR3 has 15 residues. The CDR3 protein is CASSHRGLANYGYTF. The CDR3 DNA follows: TGTGCCAGCAGTCACAGGGGGCTTGCTAACTATGGCTACACCTTC.

This chain links TRBV5-8 with TRBJ1-5, with TRBD1 matching 9 bases. Germline CDR1 is SGHTS and CDR2 is YDEGEE. The ends lost 6 bases at V and 4 bases at J; junction bases unmatched: 8. CDR3 length equals 15 residues. The CDR3 region has the DNA TGTGCCAGCAATTGGGGGACAGGGTTTAATCAGCCCCAGCATTTT. It specifies CASNWGTGFNQPQHF.

The chain uses TRBV28 and TRBJ1-1, with TRBD1 matching over 7 bases. This CDR3 spans 15 amino acids. Germline V gene sequence: CDR1 MDHEN, CDR2 SYDVKM. V shed 6 bases and J 6 bases; nucleotides not matched to a gene: 13. DNA for the CDR3: TGTGCCAGCAGCGAATATTACTCAGGGGGAGCTGAAGCTTTCTTT. Protein sequence: CASSEYYSGGAEAFF.

The V gene is TRBV30, the J gene TRBJ1-5, with D unresolved. Germline loops: CDR1 GTSNPN, CDR2 SVGIG (reference sequence). This CDR3 has 14 residues. Between the trimmed V and J ends, which lost 0 bases and 6 bases, there was a span of 12 bases. CDR3 sequence (DNA): TGTGCCTGGAGTGTAGCGGCCAGTGGTCAGCCCCAGCATTTT. As protein: CAWSVAASGQPQHF.

The gene calls are TRBV15 and TRBJ1-5; unclear D gene. Germline V lookup: CDR1 LNHNV, CDR2 YYDKDF (reference sequence). V shed 5 bases and J shed 2 bases, with 16 bases lying between them. The CDR3 runs to 16 residues. This CDR3 reads CATSEFRGPGNQPQHF. In nucleotides, the CDR3 is TGTGCCACCAGCGAGTTTCGGGGTCCGGGCAATCAGCCCCAGCATTTT.

The chain carries TRBV11-2 and TRBJ2-1; perhaps TRBD1 as D (5 bases). The CDR3 has 12 amino acids. The germline CDR1 and CDR2 sequences are SGHAT and FQNNGV. V lost 5 bases to trimming and J lost 9 bases, with 11 bases between them. In DNA form, the CDR3 reads TGTGCCAGCAGCGACTTCCAGGGTGAGCAGTTCTTC. The encoded protein is CASSDFQGEQFF.